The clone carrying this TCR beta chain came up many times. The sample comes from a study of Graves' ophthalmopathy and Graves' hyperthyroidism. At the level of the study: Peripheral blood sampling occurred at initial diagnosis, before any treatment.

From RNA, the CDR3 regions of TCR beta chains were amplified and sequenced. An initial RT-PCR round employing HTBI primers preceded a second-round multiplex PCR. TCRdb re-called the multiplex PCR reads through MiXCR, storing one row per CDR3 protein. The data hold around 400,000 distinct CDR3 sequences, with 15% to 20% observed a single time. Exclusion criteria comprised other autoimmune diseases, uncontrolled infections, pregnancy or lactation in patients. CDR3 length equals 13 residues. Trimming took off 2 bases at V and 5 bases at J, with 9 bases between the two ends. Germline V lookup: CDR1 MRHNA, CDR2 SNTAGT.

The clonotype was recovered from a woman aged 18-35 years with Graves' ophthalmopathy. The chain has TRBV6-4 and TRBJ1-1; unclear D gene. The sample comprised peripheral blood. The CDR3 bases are TGTGCCAGCAGTGACAGGTACGGGACTGAAGCTTTCTTT. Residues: CASSDRYGTEAFF.